The present TCR beta chain was sequenced within a study of T cells in Graves' hyperthyroidism and ophthalmopathy. The study's findings and limits: Ophthalmopathy and stable hyperthyroidism were separated by a 13 V-J model. Blood also showed most of the thyroid clonotypes that were expanded above 0.001. Ophthalmopathy, as predicted by the model, came a median about seven months after the prediction.

This clonotype was counted at least ten times. What it binds is not known. Thyroid ultrasound, orbital computed tomography, clinical symptoms, and serum thyroxine and TRAb underpinned diagnoses. From germline, CDR1 is KGHSH and CDR2 LQKENI. Trimming took off 4 bases at V and 0 bases at J, with 9 bases between the two ends. This CDR3 region has 14 residues. TCR beta CDR3 sequences were amplified from RNA transcripts. HTBI primers were the set used in a first-round RT-PCR of the TCR CDR3. TCRdb itself ran the multiplex PCR reads through MiXCR, one entry per CDR3 protein. Here the sample spans hundreds of thousands of distinct CDR3 sequences, roughly 13% being singletons.

The chain links TRBV18 to TRBJ1-1, with D possibly being TRBD1 (5 bases). The sample consisted of blood. This clonotype was sampled from a man aged 45 to 65 with Graves' ophthalmopathy. The CDR3 region is CASSLDSLNTEAFF. In DNA, the CDR3 is TGTGCCAGCTCACTCGACAGTTTGAACACTGAAGCTTTCTTT.